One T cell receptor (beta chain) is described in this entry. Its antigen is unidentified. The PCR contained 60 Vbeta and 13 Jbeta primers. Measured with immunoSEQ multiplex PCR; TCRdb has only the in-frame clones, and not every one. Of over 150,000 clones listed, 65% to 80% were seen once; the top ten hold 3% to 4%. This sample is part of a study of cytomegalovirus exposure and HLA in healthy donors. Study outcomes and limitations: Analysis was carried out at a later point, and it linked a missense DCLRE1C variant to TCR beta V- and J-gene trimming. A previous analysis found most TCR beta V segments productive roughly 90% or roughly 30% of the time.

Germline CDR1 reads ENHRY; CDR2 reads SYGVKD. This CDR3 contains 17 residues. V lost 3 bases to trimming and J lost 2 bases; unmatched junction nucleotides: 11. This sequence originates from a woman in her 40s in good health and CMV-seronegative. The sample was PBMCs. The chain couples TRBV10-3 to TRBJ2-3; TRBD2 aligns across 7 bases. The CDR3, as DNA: TGTGCCATCAGTGATCGTGCGGGGGAACACAACACAGATACGCAGTATTTT. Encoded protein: CAISDRAGEHNTDTQYF.